The 22 T cell receptor beta chains listed next were all sequenced from one sample in a study of patients and donors after allogeneic stem cell transplantation. TCRdb reprocessed the RT-PCR reads via MiXCR and lists one record per CDR3 protein. The sample consists of around 160,000 distinct CDR3 sequences, roughly 30% of them appearing once. Sequencing used blood, either unsorted or a sorted T cell fraction (not recorded which). These receptor sequences come from a human donor who was either an allogeneic HSCT recipient or a stem cell or donor lymphocyte infusion donor (not recorded which). It is not recorded whose cells these are; they may come from a transplant donor.

This clonotype came up a few times. The gene calls are TRBV11-2 and TRBJ1-1; 7 nucleotides line up with TRBD1. The CDR3 loop spans 17 amino acids. V was clipped by 5 bases and J by 0 bases; unmatched bases: 12. The germline V gene has CDR1 SGHAT and CDR2 FQNNGV. The CDR3: CASSPYSGGFMNTEAFF. For the CDR3, the DNA is TGTGCCAGCAGCCCATATTCAGGGGGTTTCATGAACACTGAAGCTTTCTTT.

This clonotype was detected a few times. This sequence joins TRBV28 and TRBJ2-3; no clear D gene. V shed 3 bases and J shed 0 bases, with 10 bases lying between them. CDR1 and CDR2 (germline): MDHEN, SYDVKM. CDR3 size: 15 residues. The CDR3: CASSFGGTSTDTQYF. DNA for the CDR3: TGTGCCAGCAGTTTCGGCGGTACTAGCACAGATACGCAGTATTTT.

The rearrangement uses TRBV4-3 and TRBJ2-5; D is perhaps TRBD1 (5 bases). With 6 bases removed from V and 5 bases from J, the gap between germline ends came to 13 bases. CDR1 is LGHNA, CDR2 YSLEER, per germline. This CDR3 has 13 residues. CDR3 nucleotides: TGCGCCAGCAGTTCCCGACAGTGGGAGACCCAGTACTTC. This encodes CASSSRQWETQYF.

This clonotype was seen more than once but under ten times. Here the CDR3 DNA reads TGTGCCAGCAGCTTAGGTGGGGACGGAGTGTACAATGAGCAGTTCTTC. Protein product: CASSLGGDGVYNEQFF. The J gene is TRBJ2-1, the V gene TRBV7-2; D assignment may be TRBD1 or TRBD2 (5 bases each). Trimming removed 1 base at V and 4 bases at J, with 14 bases between. Germline V gene data show CDR1 as SGHTA and CDR2 as FQGNSA. CDR3 length: 16 residues.

The sample holds a few counts of this clonotype. The chain couples TRBV7-2 to TRBJ2-3; no firm D call. This CDR3 has 13 residues. Trimming took off 7 bases at V and 3 bases at J, with 11 bases between the two ends. Germline CDR1 SGHTA, CDR2 FQGNSA. The CDR3 bases are TGTGCCAGCAACCTCCAGGTGACAGATACGCAGTATTTT. This codes for CASNLQVTDTQYF.

The gene calls are TRBV5-1 and TRBJ2-1; TRBD2 matches 13 bases. The CDR3 spans 14 residues. The junction had 9 bases not matched to a gene; V was cut back by 6 bases and J by 12 bases. The V gene's germline CDR1 is SGHRS and CDR2 YFSETQ. Here the CDR3 reads CASKTWTSGSGQFF. CDR3 sequence (DNA): TGCGCCAGCAAAACCTGGACTAGCGGGAGCGGGCAGTTCTTC.

This clonotype was seen a few times. This chain joins TRBV4-2 and TRBJ2-1; D perhaps matches TRBD2 (5 bases). Germline V gene data show CDR1 as LGHNA and CDR2 as YNFKEQ. The CDR3 length is 15 residues. Trimming took off 5 bases at V and 1 base at J, with 12 bases between the two ends. Written as DNA, the CDR3 is TGTGCCAGCAGCGAAGGACTGCTATCCTACAATGAGCAGTTCTTC. It specifies CASSEGLLSYNEQFF.

V is TRBV6-5 and J is TRBJ2-7, with 7 bases aligning to TRBD1. V lost 0 bases and J lost 1; bases outside the gene matches: 3. The V gene's germline CDR1 is MNHEY and CDR2 SVGAGI. The CDR3 runs to 15 residues. This CDR3 is CASSYSTGQSYEQYF. The CDR3 bases are TGTGCCAGCAGTTACTCTACGGGACAGTCCTACGAGCAGTACTTC.

The chain couples TRBV5-4 to TRBJ1-1; D not resolved. Looked up from germline, CDR1 is SGHNT and CDR2 is YYREEE (reference sequence). With 9 bases removed from V and 13 bases from J, the gap between germline ends came to 22 bases. The CDR3 runs to 12 residues. The CDR3 DNA reads as TGTGCCACCCTCCTTCCGCCCACCGGGGTTTTCTTT. This gives the protein CATLLPPTGVFF.

The chain is built from TRBV27 and TRBJ1-1; no clear D. Between the trimmed V and J ends, which lost 2 bases and 2 bases, there was a span of 9 bases. The germline CDR1 and CDR2 sequences are MNHEY and SMNVEV (reference sequence). The CDR3 totals 14 residues. CDR3 loop: CASSLARVNTEAFF. The CDR3 bases are TGTGCCAGCAGTTTAGCACGGGTTAACACTGAAGCTTTCTTT.

This clonotype has more than one count but fewer than ten. This chain joins TRBV20-1 and TRBJ1-5; D not resolved. The V gene's germline CDR1 is DFQATT and CDR2 SNEGSKA (reference sequence). V was clipped by 6 bases and J by 2 bases, with 11 bases between them. The CDR3 is 13 amino acids. The CDR3 DNA reads as TGCAGTGCCAAAAAGCAGGGCAATCAGCCCCAGCATTTT. Amino acid sequence: CSAKKQGNQPQHF.

The rearrangement uses TRBV7-9 and TRBJ2-7; a weak D match, TRBD2 (6 bases). The length of the CDR3 is 14 residues. Trimming cost V 6 bases and J 3 bases, with 15 bases left between them. Germline CDR1 reads SEHNR; CDR2 reads FQNEAQ (reference sequence). This chain's CDR3 is CASSSDYKNYEQYF. The CDR3 DNA reads TGTGCCAGCAGTTCGGACTATAAGAACTACGAGCAGTACTTC.

This clonotype was seen more than once but under ten times. The V and J genes are TRBV12-3 or TRBV12-4 and TRBJ2-2; 11 nucleotides line up with TRBD2. This CDR3 has 18 amino acids. V shed 7 bases, J shed 0 bases, and the junction held 10 bases outside the gene matches. CDR3: CASTDGLAGGPNTGELFF. CDR3 in DNA: TGTGCCAGCACCGATGGCCTAGCGGGAGGTCCGAACACCGGGGAGCTGTTTTTT.

About this clonotype itself: Given the absence of the conserved phenylalanine or tryptophan at the CDR3 end, a read error is likely. The limits of the CDR3 on the DNA are not certain, so only TCRdb's listed CDR3 is given. The chain carries TRBV7-9 and TRBJ2-3; the table calls TRBD2, which could not be checked here. Germline CDR1 SEHNR, CDR2 FQNEAQ (reference sequence). With termini counted, the CDR3 has 12 amino acids. The CDR3 loop reads CASSLDIAALLL.

The rearrangement links TRBV5-1 to TRBJ1-1, with D perhaps matching TRBD1 (5 bases). CDR3 length equals 16 residues. CDR1 and CDR2 from the germline V gene are SGHRS and YFSETQ. The ends were cut back, 4 bases at V and 4 bases at J, with 20 bases in the middle. CDR3 residues: CASSLPSGGLGTEAFF. CDR3 in DNA: TGCGCCAGCAGCCTTCCCTCGGGGGGGTTGGGCACTGAAGCTTTCTTT.

In this sample, this clonotype turned up a few times. This chain connects TRBV18 to TRBJ1-1, with a tentative D call TRBD1 (5 bases). Germline assignment: CDR1 KGHSH and CDR2 LQKENI. The CDR3 contains 14 residues. V was trimmed by 3 bases and J by 8 bases, leaving 16 bases between them. The CDR3 here is CASSPMGVAGEAFF. The CDR3 DNA sequence: TGTGCCAGCTCACCGATGGGGGTTGCGGGGGAAGCTTTCTTT.

This chain connects TRBV5-1 to TRBJ2-5; 9 bases fit TRBD2. Germline V CDR1 and CDR2: SGHRS, YFSETQ. Germline trimming cut 3 bases from V and 5 bases from J; bases unmatched to any gene: 5. The length of the CDR3 is 14 residues. The CDR3 nucleotides are TGCGCCAGCAGCTCAGCGGGAGGAAGTGAGACCCAGTACTTC. Protein sequence: CASSSAGGSETQYF.

The chain links TRBV29-1 to TRBJ1-5; no firm D call. Per the germline V gene, CDR1 is SQVTM and CDR2 is ANQGSEA. This CDR3 is 13 amino acids long. V was pared by 4 bases and J by 4 bases, with 11 bases between. CDR3 amino acids: CSVATVLNQPQHF. The CDR3 DNA sequence: TGCAGCGTTGCTACAGTTCTTAATCAGCCCCAGCATTTT.

This clonotype was recorded many times. The chain is built from TRBV27 and TRBJ1-5; D gene uncertain. Trimming took 5 bases from V and 6 from J, leaving 11 bases between them. CDR1 is MNHEY and CDR2 is SMNVEV in the germline V gene (reference sequence). The CDR3 is 13 residues long. CDR3 coding DNA: TGTGCCAGCAGTCCCCGACCTGGTCAGCCCCAGCATTTT. Amino acid sequence: CASSPRPGQPQHF.

V is TRBV5-1 and J is TRBJ1-3; D gene ambiguous. The CDR3 is 14 amino acids. Germline V CDR1 and CDR2: SGHRS, YFSETQ. V lost 0 bases, J lost 8 bases, and 12 bases lay in between. CDR3 loop: CASSLAQDGDTIYF. DNA for the CDR3: TGCGCCAGCAGCTTGGCTCAGGACGGGGACACCATATATTTT.

This chain joins TRBV27 and TRBJ2-5; a weak D match, TRBD2 (7 bases). V lost 3 bases to trimming and J lost 5 bases, with 16 bases between them. CDR1 MNHEY and CDR2 SMNVEV come from the germline V gene (reference sequence). The CDR3 length is 15 residues. The CDR3 here is CASSFPGEGVETQYF. In DNA form, the CDR3 reads TGTGCCAGCAGTTTCCCAGGGGAGGGTGTGGAGACCCAGTACTTC.

Many counts were recorded for this clonotype. The genes are TRBV7-9 and TRBJ1-2, with unresolved D. CDR3 length: 13 residues. The germline gives CDR1 SEHNR, CDR2 FQNEAQ (reference sequence). V gave up 1 base and J gave up 7 bases, with 10 bases separating them. Here the CDR3 reads CASSLERVSGYTF. The CDR3 coding sequence is TGTGCCAGCAGCTTAGAGAGGGTTTCTGGCTACACCTTC.